The clone carrying this T cell receptor (beta chain) was picked up many times. Its antigen remains unidentified. These data are taken from a study of T cells in Graves' hyperthyroidism and ophthalmopathy. Study-wide results and caveats: The authors' 13 V-J model separated ophthalmopathy from stable hyperthyroidism. The blood repertoire included most of the expanded thyroid clonotypes above 0.001.

TCR beta CDR3 regions were amplified from RNA transcripts. HTBI primers were used for first-round RT-PCR of the TCR CDR3. Each CDR3 protein is one row after TCRdb ran MiXCR on the multiplex PCR reads. The sample shows 500,000 to 600,000 distinct CDR3 sequences, 40% to 55% of them seen only once. Uncontrolled infection, other autoimmune disease, pregnancy or lactation excluded patients. The CDR3 is 15 amino acids. CDR1 and CDR2 from the germline V gene are MGHRA and YSYEKL. Unmatched junction bases numbered 3, after V lost 4 bases and J lost 3 bases. The specimen sequenced was peripheral blood or thyroid tissue (not recorded which). The sequence came from an adult woman with Graves' disease, either hyperthyroidism or ophthalmopathy (not recorded which). The rearrangement joins TRBV4-1 to TRBJ2-5; 12 bases fit TRBD1. The chain's CDR3 is CASSPGTGGEETQYF. The DNA of the CDR3 is TGCGCCAGCAGCCCCGGGACAGGGGGCGAAGAGACCCAGTACTTC.